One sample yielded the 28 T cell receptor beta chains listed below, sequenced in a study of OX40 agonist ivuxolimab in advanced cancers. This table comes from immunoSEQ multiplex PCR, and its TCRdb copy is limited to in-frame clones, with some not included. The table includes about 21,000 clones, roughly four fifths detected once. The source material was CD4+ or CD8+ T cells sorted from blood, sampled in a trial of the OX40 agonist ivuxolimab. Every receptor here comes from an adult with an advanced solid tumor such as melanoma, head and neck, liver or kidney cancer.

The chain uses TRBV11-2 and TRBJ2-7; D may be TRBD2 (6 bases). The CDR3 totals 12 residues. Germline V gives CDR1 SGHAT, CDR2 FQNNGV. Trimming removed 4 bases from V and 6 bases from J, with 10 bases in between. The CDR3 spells CASSSGAREQYF. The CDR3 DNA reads TGTGCCAGCAGCTCGGGAGCGCGCGAGCAGTACTTC.

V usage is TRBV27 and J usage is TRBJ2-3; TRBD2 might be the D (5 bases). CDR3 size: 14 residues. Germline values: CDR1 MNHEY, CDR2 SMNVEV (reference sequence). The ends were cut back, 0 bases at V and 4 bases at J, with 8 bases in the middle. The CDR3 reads CASSLSRAADTQYF. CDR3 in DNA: TGTGCCAGCAGTTTATCGAGGGCTGCAGATACGCAGTATTTT.

In DNA, the CDR3 is TGTGCCAGCAGCCCCGGACGGCGCTCAGATACGCAGTATTTT. It translates to CASSPGRRSDTQYF. The chain is built from TRBV13 and TRBJ2-3; D unclear. Trimming removed 5 bases at V and 4 bases at J, with 13 bases between. Germline assignment: CDR1 PRHDT and CDR2 FYEKMQ (reference sequence). CDR3 length: 14 amino acids. Full variable domain (missing parts from reference TRBV13 and TRBJ2-3): AAGVIQSPRHLIKEKRETATLKCYPIPRHDTVYWYQQGPGQDPQFLISFYEKMQSDKGSIPDRFSAQQFSDYHSELNMSSLELGDSALYFCASSPGRRSDTQYFGPGTRLTVL.

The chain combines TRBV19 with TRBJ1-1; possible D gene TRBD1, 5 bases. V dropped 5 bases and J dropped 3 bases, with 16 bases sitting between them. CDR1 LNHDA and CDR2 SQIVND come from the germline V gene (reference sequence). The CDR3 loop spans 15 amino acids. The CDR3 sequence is CASSGGASAHTEAFF. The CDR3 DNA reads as TGTGCCAGTAGTGGAGGGGCCTCGGCGCACACTGAAGCTTTCTTT.

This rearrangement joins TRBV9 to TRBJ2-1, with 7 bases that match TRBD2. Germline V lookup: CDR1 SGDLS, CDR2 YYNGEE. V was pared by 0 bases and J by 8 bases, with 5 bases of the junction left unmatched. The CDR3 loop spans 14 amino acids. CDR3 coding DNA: TGTGCCAGCAGCGTAGAAGGCGGGAGTCATGAGCAGTTCTTC. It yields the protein CASSVEGGSHEQFF.

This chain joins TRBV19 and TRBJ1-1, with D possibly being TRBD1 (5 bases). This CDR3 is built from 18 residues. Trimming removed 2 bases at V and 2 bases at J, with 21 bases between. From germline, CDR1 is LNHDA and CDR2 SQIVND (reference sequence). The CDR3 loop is CASSIRDRSLGTNTEAFF. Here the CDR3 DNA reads TGTGCCAGTAGTATAAGGGACCGGAGTTTGGGCACCAACACTGAAGCTTTCTTT.

CDR3 sequence reads: CATAGGLATYNEQFF. CDR3 in DNA: TGTGCCACCGCAGGAGGACTAGCGACCTACAATGAGCAGTTCTTC. The chain links TRBV28 to TRBJ2-1; 9 nucleotides line up with TRBD2. There are 15 residues in the CDR3. Trimming took 10 bases from V and 2 from J; bases not matched to a gene: 9. CDR1 is MDHEN and CDR2 is SYDVKM in the germline V gene.

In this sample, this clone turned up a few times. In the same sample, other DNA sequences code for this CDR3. CDR3 coding DNA: TGCAGTGCAGGTCCCGGCGGGGAGCTGTTTTTT. Protein: CSAGPGGELFF. V usage is TRBV20-1 and J usage is TRBJ2-2; D is undetermined. In germline, CDR1 is DFQATT, CDR2 SNEGSKA (reference sequence). There are 11 residues in the CDR3. The germline V and J ends were trimmed by 6 bases and 7 bases, with 9 bases remaining between them.

In DNA, the CDR3 is TGTGCCAGCAGCACCGGGACAGAAAATTCACCCCTCCACTTT. Amino acids: CASSTGTENSPLHF. The chain couples TRBV4-2 to TRBJ1-6, with TRBD1 identical over 7 bases. The CDR3 extends over 14 amino acids. Germline CDR1 is LGHNA and CDR2 is YNFKEQ. The ends lost 5 bases at V and 7 bases at J; junction bases unmatched: 5.

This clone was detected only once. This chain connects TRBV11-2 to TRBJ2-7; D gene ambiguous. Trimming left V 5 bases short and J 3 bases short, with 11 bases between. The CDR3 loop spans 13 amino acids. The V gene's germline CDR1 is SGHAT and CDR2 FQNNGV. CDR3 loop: CASSLRDVYEQYF. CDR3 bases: TGTGCCAGCAGCCTCAGAGACGTCTACGAGCAGTACTTC.

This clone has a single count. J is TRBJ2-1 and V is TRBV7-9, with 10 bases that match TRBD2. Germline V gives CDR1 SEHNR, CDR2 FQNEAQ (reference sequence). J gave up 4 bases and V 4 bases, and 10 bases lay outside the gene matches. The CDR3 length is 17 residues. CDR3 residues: CASSSSGSPTRYNEQFF. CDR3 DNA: TGTGCCAGCAGCTCTAGCGGGAGCCCAACTCGTTACAATGAGCAGTTCTTC.

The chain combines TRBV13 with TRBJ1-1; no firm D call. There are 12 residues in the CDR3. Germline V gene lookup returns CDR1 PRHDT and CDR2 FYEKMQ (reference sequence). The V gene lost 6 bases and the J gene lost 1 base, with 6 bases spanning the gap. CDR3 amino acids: CASSEQNTEAFF. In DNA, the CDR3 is TGTGCCAGCAGTGAGCAGAACACTGAAGCTTTCTTT.

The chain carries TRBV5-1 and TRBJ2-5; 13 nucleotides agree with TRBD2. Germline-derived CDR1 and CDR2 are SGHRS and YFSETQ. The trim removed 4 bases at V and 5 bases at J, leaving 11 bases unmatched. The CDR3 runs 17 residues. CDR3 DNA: TGCGCCAGCAGCGTCGGGACTAGCGGGACCTCCCGTGAGACCCAGTACTTC. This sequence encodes CASSVGTSGTSRETQYF.

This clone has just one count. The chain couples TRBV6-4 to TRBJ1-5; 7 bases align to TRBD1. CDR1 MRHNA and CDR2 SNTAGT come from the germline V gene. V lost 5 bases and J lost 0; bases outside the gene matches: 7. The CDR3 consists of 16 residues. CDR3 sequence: CASSPPDRFSNQPQHF. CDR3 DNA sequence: TGTGCCAGCAGTCCCCCGGACAGGTTTAGCAATCAGCCCCAGCATTTT.

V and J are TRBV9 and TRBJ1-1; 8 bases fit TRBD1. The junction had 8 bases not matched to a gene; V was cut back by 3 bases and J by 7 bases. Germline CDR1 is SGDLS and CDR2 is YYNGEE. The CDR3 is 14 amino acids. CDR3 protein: CASSALTGVGEAFF. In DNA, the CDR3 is TGTGCCAGCAGCGCCTTGACAGGGGTGGGTGAAGCTTTCTTT.

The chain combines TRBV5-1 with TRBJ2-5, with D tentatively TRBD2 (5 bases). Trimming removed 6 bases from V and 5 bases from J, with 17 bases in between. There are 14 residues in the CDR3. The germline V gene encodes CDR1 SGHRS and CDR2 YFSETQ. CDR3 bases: TGCGCCAGCACCCTTTATAGCGCCGGGGAGACCCAGTACTTC. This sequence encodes CASTLYSAGETQYF.

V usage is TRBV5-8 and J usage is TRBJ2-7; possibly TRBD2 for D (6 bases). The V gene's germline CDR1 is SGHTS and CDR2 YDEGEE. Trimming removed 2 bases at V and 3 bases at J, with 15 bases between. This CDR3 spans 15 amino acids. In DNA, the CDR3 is TGTGCCAGCAGCTTTTCGGGAGTAAGGGTCTACGAGCAGTACTTC. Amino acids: CASSFSGVRVYEQYF.

CDR3 loop: CASSLAGGSGRTAYNEQFF. The CDR3 DNA reads TGCGCCAGCAGCTTGGCCGGGGGTAGCGGGAGGACCGCCTACAATGAGCAGTTCTTC. The chain links TRBV5-1 to TRBJ2-1; 10 bases fit TRBD2. The germline V gene has CDR1 SGHRS and CDR2 YFSETQ. The junction had 11 bases not matched to a gene; V was cut back by 0 bases and J by 2 bases. The CDR3 contains 19 residues.

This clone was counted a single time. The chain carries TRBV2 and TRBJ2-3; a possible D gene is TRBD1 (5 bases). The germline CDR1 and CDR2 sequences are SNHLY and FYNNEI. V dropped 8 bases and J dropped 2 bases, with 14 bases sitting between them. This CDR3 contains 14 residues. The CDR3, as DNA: TGTGCCAGCGGGATTATGGACACCACAGATACGCAGTATTTT. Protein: CASGIMDTTDTQYF.

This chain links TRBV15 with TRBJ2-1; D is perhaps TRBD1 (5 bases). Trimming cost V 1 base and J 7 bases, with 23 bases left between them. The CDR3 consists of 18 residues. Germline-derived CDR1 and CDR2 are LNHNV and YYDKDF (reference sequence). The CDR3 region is CATSRGVTALLPRNEQFF. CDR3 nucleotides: TGTGCCACCAGCAGAGGTGTGACAGCCCTTCTTCCCCGAAATGAGCAGTTCTTC.

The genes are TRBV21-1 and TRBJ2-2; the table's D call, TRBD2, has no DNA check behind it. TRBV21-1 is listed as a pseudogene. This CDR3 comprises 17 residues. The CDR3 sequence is CASNTRGGARNTGELFF. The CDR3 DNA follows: TGTGCCAGCAACACAAGAGGTGGTGCGCGAAACACCGGGGAGCTGTTTTTT.

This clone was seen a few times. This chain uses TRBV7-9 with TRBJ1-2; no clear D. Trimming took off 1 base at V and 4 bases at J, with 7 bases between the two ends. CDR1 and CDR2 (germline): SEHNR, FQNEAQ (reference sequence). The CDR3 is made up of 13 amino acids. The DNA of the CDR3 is TGTGCCAGCAGCTTAGGGGTGTCCTATGGCTACACCTTC. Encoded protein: CASSLGVSYGYTF.

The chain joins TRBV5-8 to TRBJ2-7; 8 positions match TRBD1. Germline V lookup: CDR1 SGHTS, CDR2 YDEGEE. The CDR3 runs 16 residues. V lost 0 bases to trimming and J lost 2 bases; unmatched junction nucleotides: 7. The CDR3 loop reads CASSLVSGGKTYEQYF. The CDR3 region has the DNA TGTGCCAGCAGCTTGGTATCAGGGGGCAAGACCTACGAGCAGTACTTC.

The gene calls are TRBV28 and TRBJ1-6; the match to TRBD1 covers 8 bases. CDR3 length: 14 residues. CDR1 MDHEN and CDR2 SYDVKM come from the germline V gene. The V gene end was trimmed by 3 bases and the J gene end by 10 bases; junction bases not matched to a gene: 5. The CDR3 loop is CASSLGRGQSPLHF. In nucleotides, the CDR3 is TGTGCCAGCAGTTTGGGCAGGGGGCAATCACCCCTCCACTTT.

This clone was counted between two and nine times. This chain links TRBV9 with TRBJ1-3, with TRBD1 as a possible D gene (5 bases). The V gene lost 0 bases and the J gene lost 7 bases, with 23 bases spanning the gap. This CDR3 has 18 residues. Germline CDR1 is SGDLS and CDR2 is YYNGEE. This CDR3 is CASSVEVEAGGSVNTIYF. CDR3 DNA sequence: TGTGCCAGCAGCGTAGAAGTCGAGGCGGGGGGTTCCGTGAACACCATATATTTT. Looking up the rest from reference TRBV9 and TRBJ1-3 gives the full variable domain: DSGVTQTPKHLITATGQRVTLRCSPRSGDLSVYWYQQSLDQGLQFLIQYYNGEERAKGNILERFSAQQFPDLHSELNLSSLELGDSALYFCASSVEVEAGGSVNTIYFGEGSWLTVV.

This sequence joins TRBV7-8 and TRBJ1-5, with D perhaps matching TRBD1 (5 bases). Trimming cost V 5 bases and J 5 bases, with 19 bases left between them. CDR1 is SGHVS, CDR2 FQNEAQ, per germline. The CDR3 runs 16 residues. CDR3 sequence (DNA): TGTGCCAGCAGCCCGGGACTCAGGTTTATCGATCAGCCCCAGCATTTT. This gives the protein CASSPGLRFIDQPQHF.

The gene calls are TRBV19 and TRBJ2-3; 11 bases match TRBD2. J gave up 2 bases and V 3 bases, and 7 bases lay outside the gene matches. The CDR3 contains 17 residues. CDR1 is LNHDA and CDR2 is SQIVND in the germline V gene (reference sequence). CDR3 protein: CASSISMTSGITDTQYF. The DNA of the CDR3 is TGTGCCAGTAGTATTTCCATGACTAGCGGGATCACAGATACGCAGTATTTT.

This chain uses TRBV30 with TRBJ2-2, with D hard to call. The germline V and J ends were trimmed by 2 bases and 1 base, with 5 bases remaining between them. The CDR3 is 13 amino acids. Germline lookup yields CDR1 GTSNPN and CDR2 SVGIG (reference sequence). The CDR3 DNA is TGTGCCTGGAGTCATCTGAACACCGGGGAGCTGTTTTTT. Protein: CAWSHLNTGELFF.